This is a list of T cell receptor beta chains from one sample in a study of cytomegalovirus exposure and HLA in healthy donors. TCRdb keeps only in-frame clones here, not all; method: immunoSEQ multiplex PCR. The table has fewer than 90,000 clones, around four fifths seen once; the top ten hold 1.4%. The specimen was PBMCs. These receptors were obtained from a male donor in good health and CMV-seronegative. CDR3s include the opening cysteine and the closing phenylalanine or tryptophan. The size entry is marked missing in some rows and otherwise reads once, few, many or a size class.

V,J,size,CDR3
TRBV6-5,TRBJ1-3,once,CASSYSLAGAGNTIYF
TRBV5-6,TRBJ2-5,-,CASSPGLAGSYQETQYF
TRBV5-4,TRBJ2-5,-,CASSFPGEETQYF
TRBV27,TRBJ1-2,-,CASSLSGAVIYGYTF
TRBV5-1,TRBJ2-2,-,CASSPGLFPRTGELFF
TRBV4-3,TRBJ2-1,-,CASSLGWGGSGNEQFF
TRBV5-1,TRBJ2-5,-,CASSGTSGRGGETQYF
TRBV28,TRBJ1-2,once,CASSLWTGLYGYTF
TRBV9,TRBJ1-2,few,CASSALQGQVYGYTF
TRBV11-2,TRBJ2-5,-,CASRLALEETQYF
TRBV7-9,TRBJ1-5,-,CASSEQGTSQPQHF
TRBV11-3,TRBJ1-3,-,CASSRGGSSSGNTIYF
TRBV27,TRBJ1-6,-,CASRTMGGSNSPLHF
TRBV11-2,TRBJ1-4,-,CASSHLRGRTNEKLFF
TRBV25-1,TRBJ2-1,-,CASSEYIGGRAANEQFF
TRBV27,TRBJ1-1,once,CASRDRGTEAFF
TRBV11-2,TRBJ2-3,few,CASSADWATDTQYF
TRBV28,TRBJ1-5,-,CASRRLSNQPQHF
TRBV10-2,TRBJ1-1,-,CASSEESMNTEAFF
TRBV6-6,TRBJ2-7,-,CASTFRGEQYF
TRBV10-1,TRBJ2-2,-,CASSDPASGEAGELFF
TRBV5-4,TRBJ2-5,-,CASSLGLPTVAGGQETQYF
TRBV7-3,TRBJ2-2,-,CASSRTGGADGELFF
TRBV5-8,TRBJ1-5,-,CASRGTGNQPQHF
TRBV27,TRBJ1-6,-,CASTITGGKSPLHF
TRBV5-6,TRBJ1-2,-,CASSLGGPGGYTF
TRBV5-1,TRBJ2-7,-,CASSSGDSKTYEQYF
TRBV9,TRBJ2-2,-,CASSVAPPRYDDTGELFF
TRBV4-3,TRBJ2-2,-,CASSQDYTGRVTGELFF
TRBV28,TRBJ1-5,-,CASTIPGGQPQHF
TRBV9,TRBJ2-1,-,CASSPSDPSKPPYNEQFF
TRBV9,TRBJ2-7,-,CASSVGTGGGNEQYF
TRBV5-1,TRBJ2-2,-,CASSLDLAGGPGELFF